This T cell receptor (beta chain) originates from a study of T cell changes during pregnancy in multiple sclerosis. The CDR3 length is 14 residues. Between the trimmed V and J ends, which lost 5 bases and 5 bases, there was a span of 15 bases. Looked up from germline, CDR1 is SEHNR and CDR2 is FQNEAQ (reference sequence). Measured with immunoSEQ multiplex PCR; TCRdb has only the in-frame clones, and not every one. The repertoire consists of tens of thousands of clones, with 85% to 95% occurring once and the leading ten covering around 5.9%. The source was CD8+ T cells from peripheral blood mononuclear cells, collected before pregnancy. The V and J genes are TRBV7-9 and TRBJ2-5, with D tentatively TRBD2 (6 bases). The source of this sequence is a female donor with multiple sclerosis, enrolled in a pregnancy study. CDR3 nucleotide sequence: TGTGCCAGCAGCCGAACGGGCGGAGGGGAGACCCAGTACTTC. Amino acid sequence: CASSRTGGGETQYF.